The present entry profiles one T cell receptor beta chain with its context. No antigen is known for it. The sample is drawn from a study of T cells in Graves' hyperthyroidism and ophthalmopathy. Findings and limits, study-wide: It was a median roughly six months before onset that the model predicted ophthalmopathy.

This CDR3 is 17 amino acids long. The germline gives CDR1 MNHNS, CDR2 SASEGT. V dropped 1 base and J dropped 5 bases, with 20 bases sitting between them. Amplified TCR beta CDR3 regions derived from RNA transcripts. Using the HTBI primer set, a first-round RT-PCR was run on the TCR CDR3. TCRdb reanalysed the multiplex PCR reads using MiXCR and keeps one entry per CDR3 protein. In the table there are 400,000 to 550,000 distinct CDR3 sequences, 24% of which are singletons. Sequencing input: blood. The chain uses TRBV6-1 and TRBJ2-5, with a tentative D call TRBD2 (5 bases). This sequence was found in a woman aged 30 to 39 with Graves' ophthalmopathy. The CDR3 region has the DNA TGTGCCAGCAGTGAAGGCCGAAAGCTTCCAGGCGGGGAGACCCAGTACTTC. Translating gives CASSEGRKLPGGETQYF.